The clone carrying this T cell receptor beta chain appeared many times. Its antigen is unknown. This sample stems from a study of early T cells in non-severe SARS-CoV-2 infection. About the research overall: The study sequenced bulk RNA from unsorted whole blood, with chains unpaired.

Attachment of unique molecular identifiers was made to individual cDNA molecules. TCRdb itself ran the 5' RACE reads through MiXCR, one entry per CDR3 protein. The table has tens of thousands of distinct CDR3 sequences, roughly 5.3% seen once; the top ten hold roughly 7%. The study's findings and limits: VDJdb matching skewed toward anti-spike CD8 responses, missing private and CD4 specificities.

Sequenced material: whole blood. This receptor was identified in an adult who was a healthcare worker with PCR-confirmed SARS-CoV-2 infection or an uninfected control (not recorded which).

The CDR3 sequence is CASSYFRALNTEAFF. The CDR3 region has the DNA TGTGCCAGCAGTTACTTCCGGGCCCTGAACACTGAAGCTTTCTTT. This sequence joins TRBV6-5 and TRBJ1-1; D call uncertain. Germline V gives CDR1 MNHEY, CDR2 SVGAGI. The V end was cut by 1 base, the J end by 0 bases, with 9 bases between. The CDR3 loop spans 15 amino acids.